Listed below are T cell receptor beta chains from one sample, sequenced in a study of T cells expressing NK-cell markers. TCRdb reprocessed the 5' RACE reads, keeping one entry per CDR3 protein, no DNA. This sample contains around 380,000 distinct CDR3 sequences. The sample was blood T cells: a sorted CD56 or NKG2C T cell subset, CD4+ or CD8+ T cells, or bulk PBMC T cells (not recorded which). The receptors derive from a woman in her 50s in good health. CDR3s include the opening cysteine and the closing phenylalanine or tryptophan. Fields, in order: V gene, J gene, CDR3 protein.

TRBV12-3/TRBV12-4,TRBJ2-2,CASSSGTMNTGELFF
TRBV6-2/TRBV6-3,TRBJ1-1,CASSLTGYDTEAFF
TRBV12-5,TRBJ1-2,CASGNREIGGYTF
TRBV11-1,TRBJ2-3,CASSLEERTDTQYF
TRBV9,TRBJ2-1,CASSVAGLAIDEQFF
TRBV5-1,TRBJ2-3,CASSPGDSGTDTQYF
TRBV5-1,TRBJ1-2,CASSNGQGAVGYTF
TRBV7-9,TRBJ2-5,CASSLARGRETQYF
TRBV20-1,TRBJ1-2,CSARDPEGIGGYTF
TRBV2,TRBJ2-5,CASTRGLQETQYF
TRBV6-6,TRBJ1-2,CASRTGLVGYTF
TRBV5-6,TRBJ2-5,CASSPRGKTAETQYF
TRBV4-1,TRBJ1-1,CASSHSSANTEAFF
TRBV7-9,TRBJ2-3,CASSSTRPDSRNEDTQYF
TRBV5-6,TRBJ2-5,CASSHRRGGLETQYF
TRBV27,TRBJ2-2,CASSFSGLAGVKGGELFF
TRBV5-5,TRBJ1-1,CASSPMGRGTEAFF
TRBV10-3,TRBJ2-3,CAISVGGASSTQYF
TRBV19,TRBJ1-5,CAATGDSNQPQHF
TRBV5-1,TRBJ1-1,CASSLTTGGPNTEAFF
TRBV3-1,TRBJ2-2,CASRGYAGELFF
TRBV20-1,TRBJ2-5,CSARERQAEETQYF
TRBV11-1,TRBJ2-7,CASSLEVTSVYEQYF
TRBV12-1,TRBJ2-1,CASEQELYNEQFF
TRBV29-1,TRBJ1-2,CSVEQGGGYTF
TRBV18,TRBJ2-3,CASSPLVAGFTDTQYF
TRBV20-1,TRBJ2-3,CSASVGRPVEDTQYF
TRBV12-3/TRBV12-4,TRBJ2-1,CASSLALGGSSPAEQFF
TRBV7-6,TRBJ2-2,CASSLEVNSLRQGKGSPRELFF
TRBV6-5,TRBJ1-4,CASQFGVNEKLFF
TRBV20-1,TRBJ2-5,CSASEAVVDQETQYF
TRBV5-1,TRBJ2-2,CASSLVSTRVTGELFF
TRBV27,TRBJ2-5,CASSVTGVVGVETQYF
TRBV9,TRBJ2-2,CASSPVAGGPDGELFF
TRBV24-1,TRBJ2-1,CATSRGRGGVNEQFF
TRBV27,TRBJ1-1,CASSNTGGRNTEAFF
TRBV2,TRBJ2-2,CASSGSRGGSGELFF
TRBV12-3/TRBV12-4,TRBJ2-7,CASSLERRGQQYEQYF
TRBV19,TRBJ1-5,CASSPVYGNQPQHF
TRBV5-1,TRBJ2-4,CASSLDPTGLAKNIQYF
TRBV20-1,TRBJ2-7,CSARDLSSAALAQYF